This T cell receptor beta chain was identified in a study of shared clonotypes between healthy human individuals. Splitting of CD4+ cells produced CD45RA+ naive and CD45RA-negative memory subsets. The method was immunoSEQ multiplex PCR; TCRdb's version includes in-frame clones alone and lacks a portion of them. The sample lists a few hundred thousand clones, more than 95% occurring once. After removal of 5 bases from V and 5 bases from J, the junction contained 14 bases not matched to a gene. The CDR3 has 17 residues. Per the germline V gene, CDR1 is SGHDT and CDR2 is YYEEEE. Sequenced material: naive CD4+ T cells sorted from blood. As to subset: CD45RA+ positively selected. The sequence was obtained from a woman aged 30 to 39 in good health. The rearrangement links TRBV5-6 to TRBJ2-2; 8 bases fit TRBD2. The CDR3 protein is CASSFPRGGPGTGELFF. CDR3 DNA sequence: TGTGCCAGCAGTTTCCCCCGCGGGGGGCCGGGTACCGGGGAGCTGTTTTTT.